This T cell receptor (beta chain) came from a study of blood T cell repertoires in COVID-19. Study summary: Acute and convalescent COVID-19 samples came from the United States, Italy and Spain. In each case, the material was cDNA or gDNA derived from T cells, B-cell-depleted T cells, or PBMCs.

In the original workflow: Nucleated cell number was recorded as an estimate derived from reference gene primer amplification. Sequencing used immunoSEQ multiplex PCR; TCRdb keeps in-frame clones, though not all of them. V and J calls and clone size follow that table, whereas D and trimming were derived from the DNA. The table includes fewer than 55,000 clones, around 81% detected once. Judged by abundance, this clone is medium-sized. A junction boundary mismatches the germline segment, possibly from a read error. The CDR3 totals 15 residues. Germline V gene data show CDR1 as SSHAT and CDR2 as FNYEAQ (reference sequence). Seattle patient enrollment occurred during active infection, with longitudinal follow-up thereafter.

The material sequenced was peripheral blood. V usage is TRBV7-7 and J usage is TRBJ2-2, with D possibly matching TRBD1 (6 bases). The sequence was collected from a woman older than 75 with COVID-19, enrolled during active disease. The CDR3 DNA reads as TGTGCTAGCAGCCCAGAGGTGGGGGCTCGGTCTGAACTGTTTTTT. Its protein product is CASSPEVGARSELFF. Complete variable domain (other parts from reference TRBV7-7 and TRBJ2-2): GAGVSQSPRYKVTKRGQDVTLRCDPISSHATLYWYQQALGQGPEFLTYFNYEAQPDKSGLPSDRFSAERPEGSISTLTIQRTEQRDSAMYRCASSPEVGARSELFFGEGSRLTVL.